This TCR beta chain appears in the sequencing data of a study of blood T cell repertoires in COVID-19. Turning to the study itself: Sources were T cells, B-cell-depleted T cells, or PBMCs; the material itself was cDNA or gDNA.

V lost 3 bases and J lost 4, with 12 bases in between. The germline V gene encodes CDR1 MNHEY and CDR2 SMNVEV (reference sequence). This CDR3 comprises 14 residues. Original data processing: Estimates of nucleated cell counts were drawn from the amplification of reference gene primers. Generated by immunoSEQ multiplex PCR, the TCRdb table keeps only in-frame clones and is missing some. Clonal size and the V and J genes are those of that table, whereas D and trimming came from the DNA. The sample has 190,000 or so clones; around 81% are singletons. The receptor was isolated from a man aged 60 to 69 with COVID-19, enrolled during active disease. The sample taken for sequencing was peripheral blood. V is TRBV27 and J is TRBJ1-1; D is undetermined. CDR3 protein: CASSFSGFGTEAFF. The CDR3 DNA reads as TGTGCCAGCAGTTTTTCCGGGTTCGGCACTGAAGCTTTCTTT.